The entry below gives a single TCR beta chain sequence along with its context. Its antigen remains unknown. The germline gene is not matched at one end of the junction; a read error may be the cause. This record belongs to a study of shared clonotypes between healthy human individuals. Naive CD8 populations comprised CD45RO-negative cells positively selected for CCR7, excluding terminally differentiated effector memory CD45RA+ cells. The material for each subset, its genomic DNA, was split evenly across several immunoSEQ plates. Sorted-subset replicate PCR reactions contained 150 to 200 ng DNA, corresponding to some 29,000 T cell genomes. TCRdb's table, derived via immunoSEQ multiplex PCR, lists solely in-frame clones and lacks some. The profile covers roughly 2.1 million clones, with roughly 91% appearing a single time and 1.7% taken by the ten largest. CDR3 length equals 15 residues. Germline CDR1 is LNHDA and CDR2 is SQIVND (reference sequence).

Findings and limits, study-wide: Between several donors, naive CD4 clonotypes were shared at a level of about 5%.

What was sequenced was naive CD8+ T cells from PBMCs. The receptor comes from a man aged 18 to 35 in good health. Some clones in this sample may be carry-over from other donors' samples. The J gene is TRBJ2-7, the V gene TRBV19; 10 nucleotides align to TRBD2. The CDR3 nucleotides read TGTGCCAGTAGAATAGCGGGAGGCTCCTCCTACGAGCAGTACTTC. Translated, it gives CASRIAGGSSYEQYF.